This note documents a single TCR beta chain sequence. No antigen is known for it. No clone much larger than this one lies a single base away; base qualities are absent. The trim is 1 base for V and 7 bases for J, with a gap of 20 bases between the germline ends. CDR1 SGHVS and CDR2 FNYEAQ are derived from the germline V gene. Including the terminal cysteine and phenylalanine, the CDR3 comprises 17 residues. Only CDR3 DNA remains: 51 bases, in frame from the first base. The Qiagen DNeasy kit was used to extract genomic DNA from unsorted PBMCs and from the negatively selected CD4+ and CD8+ fractions. TCR beta CDR3 regions were amplified by immunoSEQ multiplex PCR using primers annealing to V and J segments. A synthetic immune receptor repertoire was used to minimize amplification bias, and remaining bias was computationally removed after sequencing. The original pipeline was this. Repertoire diversity was quantified as the Shannon entropy index using custom Python scripts. Unsorted, CD4+ and CD8+ repertoires were examined separately, except in combined analyses, for which CD4+ and CD8+ sequences were merged in silico. Clonal expansion was defined as a frequency increase of at least 2-fold after treatment compared with C1D1, and clones undetected at baseline were assigned a pseudocount of 0.5. Singleton clones were defined as clones with 0 or 1 copy at C1D1, and non-singleton clones were defined as clones with 2 or more copies. By matching protein sequences in sorted samples from the same patient, clones expanded in unsorted samples were annotated as CD4+, CD8+ or unknown. Diversity changes from C1D1 to C4D1 were tested in paired samples using Wilcoxon tests. The table was pulled from immuneACCESS by TCRdb, which kept in-frame rearrangements only. Such tables lose some clones; where checked, under half of the loss comes from unresolved V genes, and the rest has no known cause. That table supplies the V and J calls and clone size; D and trimming were determined from the DNA. This sample gives 98,000 or so clones in total; 89% of them show up just once. 15% to 20% of the sample is taken by the ten largest.

These data come from a study of PD-1 blockade in classical Hodgkin lymphoma (dated by TCRdb to 2018 to 2020). About the study as a whole: Nivolumab dosing was 3 mg/kg intravenously every 2 weeks, continuing until either disease progression or unacceptable toxicity. The study used CyTOF and TCR beta sequencing to define a peripheral blood immune signature of response to PD-1 blockade in classical Hodgkin lymphoma.

The investigation overall reported the following: The study was limited to a single clinical trial cohort, and causes of repertoire differences, possibly disease activity or prior therapy, remained undefined. Diversity was lower in patients who began nivolumab less than 1 year after ASCT, so these patients were left out of later analyses to avoid confounding by immune reconstitution. Among trial patients, those achieving complete response had baseline diversity similar to that of newly diagnosed patients, while diversity was significantly lower in partial responders and progressors. Baseline TCR diversity was reported to be lower in newly diagnosed patients than in healthy donors and to be lower still in relapsed/refractory patients. A significant rise by C4D1 was seen in CD4+ but not CD8+ TCR diversity (p=0.0027 vs p=0.16), with the rise being most apparent in complete responders (p=0.02).

The sample's time point, from its label and the paper: cycle 2 day 1 (C2D1) of nivolumab. Every trial patient had relapsed after autologous stem cell transplantation, and cohorts A, B and C differed in prior brentuximab vedotin exposure. The trial cohort included 50 to 60 patients with relapsed/refractory classical Hodgkin lymphoma, and each patient had a best overall response of complete response, partial response or progressive disease. Single-agent nivolumab was administered to trial patients in the multi-cohort phase II CheckMate 205 trial. An independent review committee assessed best overall response by applying the 2007 International Working Group response criteria. PBMCs from the trial were collected at three points: immediately before nivolumab initiation (C1D1), and during therapy at cycle 2 day 1 and cycle 4 day 1. Peripheral blood was collected in 8 mL Vacutainer Cell Preparation Tubes, from which PBMCs were isolated by centrifugation and then cryopreserved.

The chain uses TRBV7-6 and TRBJ2-1; the best D guess is TRBD1, with 5 bases matching. The sample consisted of peripheral blood mononuclear cells (PBMCs), taken before the second cycle of nivolumab. The clonotype originates from a human donor with classical Hodgkin lymphoma. This receptor carries the CDR3 CASSLEVKGSYVNEQFF. The DNA reads as follows: TGTGCCAGCAGCTTAGAAGTTAAGGGGTCGTATGTGAATGAGCAGTTCTTC. Supplemented by the reference TRBV7-6 and TRBJ2-1 proteins around the CDR3, the complete variable domain is GAGVSQSPRYKVTKRGQDVALRCDPISGHVSLYWYRQALGQGPEFLTYFNYEAQQDKSGLPNDRFSAERPEGSISTLTIQRTEQRDSAMYRCASSLEVKGSYVNEQFFGPGTRLTVL.